These T cell receptor beta chains were read from a single sample in a study of T cell responses to AZD1222 COVID-19 vaccine. Sequenced by immunoSEQ multiplex PCR; TCRdb stores in-frame clones only, minus some. The sample contains around 99,000 clones, around 87% of which appear only once. The source was peripheral blood, collected 28 days after the second AZD1222 dose. These receptors originate from an adult who received the AZD1222 COVID-19 vaccine. The CDR3 runs from the conserved cysteine through the conserved F or W. D genes are given only for firm matches.

v_call: TRBV7-9; d_call: TRBD1; cdr3_aa: CASIEPGQGGFSEKLFF
v_call: TRBV29-1; d_call: NA; cdr3_aa: CSGGPINEQFF
v_call: TRBV21-1; d_call: NA; cdr3_aa: CASTTGARCTRREAFF
v_call: TRBV1; d_call: NA; cdr3_aa: CTSSQNRDRGVPDYGYTF
v_call: TRBV6-5; d_call: NA; cdr3_aa: CASSYGASDGYTF
v_call: TRBV19; d_call: NA; cdr3_aa: CASQFGGNQPQHF
v_call: TRBV5-6; d_call: TRBD2; cdr3_aa: CASSLSRIAGFTGELFF
v_call: TRBV4-2; d_call: NA; cdr3_aa: CASSQQGSTYNSPLHF
v_call: TRBV7-3; d_call: NA; cdr3_aa: CASSYQGGNTGELFF
v_call: TRBV30; d_call: NA; cdr3_aa: CAWSVGGRVEKLFF
v_call: TRBV7-2; d_call: NA; cdr3_aa: CASSPKETQYF
v_call: TRBV18; d_call: TRBD1; cdr3_aa: CASSPPGTGSNTQYF
v_call: TRBV16; d_call: NA; cdr3_aa: CASSQNTLGGYTF